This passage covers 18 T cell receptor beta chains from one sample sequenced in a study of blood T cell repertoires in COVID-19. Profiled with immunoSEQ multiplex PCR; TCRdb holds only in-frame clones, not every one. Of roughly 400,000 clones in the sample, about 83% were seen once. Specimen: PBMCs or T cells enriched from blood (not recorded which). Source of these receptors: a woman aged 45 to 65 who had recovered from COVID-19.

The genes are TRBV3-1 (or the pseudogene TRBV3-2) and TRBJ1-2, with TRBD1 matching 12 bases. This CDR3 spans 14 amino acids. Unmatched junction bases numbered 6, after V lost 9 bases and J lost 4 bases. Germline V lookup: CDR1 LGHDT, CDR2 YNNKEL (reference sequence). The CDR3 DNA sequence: TGTGCCAGTTCCGGGACAGGGGGCTTCTATGGCTACACCTTC. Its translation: CASSGTGGFYGYTF.

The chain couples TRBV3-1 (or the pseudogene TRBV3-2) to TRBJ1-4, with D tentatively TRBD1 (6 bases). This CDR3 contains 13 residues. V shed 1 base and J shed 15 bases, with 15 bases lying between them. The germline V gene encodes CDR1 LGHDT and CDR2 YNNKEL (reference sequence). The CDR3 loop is CASSQGGQTAMFF. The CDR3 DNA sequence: TGTGCCAGCAGCCAAGGTGGACAGACAGCTATGTTTTTT.

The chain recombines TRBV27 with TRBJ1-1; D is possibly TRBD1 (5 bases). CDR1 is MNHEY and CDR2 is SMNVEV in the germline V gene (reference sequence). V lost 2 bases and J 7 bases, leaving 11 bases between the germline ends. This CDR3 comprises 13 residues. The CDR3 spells CASSLQGTFEAFF. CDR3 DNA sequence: TGTGCCAGCAGTTTACAGGGTACCTTTGAAGCTTTCTTT.

CDR3 DNA: TGCAGCGTTGCCCTGGGCAGGGCGACGAACACTGAAGCTTTCTTT. Translating gives CSVALGRATNTEAFF. The rearrangement joins TRBV29-1 to TRBJ1-1, with D possibly TRBD1 on 5 matching bases. CDR3 length: 15 amino acids. Germline V lookup: CDR1 SQVTM, CDR2 ANQGSEA. The V and J ends lost 4 bases and 1 base respectively, with 16 bases between them. The complete variable domain, with remaining parts taken from reference TRBV29-1 and TRBJ1-1, reads SAVISQKPSRDICQRGTSLTIQCQVDSQVTMMFWYRQQPGQSLTLIATANQGSEATYESGFVIDKFPISRPNLTFSTLTVSNMSPEDSSIYLCSVALGRATNTEAFFGQGTRLTVV.

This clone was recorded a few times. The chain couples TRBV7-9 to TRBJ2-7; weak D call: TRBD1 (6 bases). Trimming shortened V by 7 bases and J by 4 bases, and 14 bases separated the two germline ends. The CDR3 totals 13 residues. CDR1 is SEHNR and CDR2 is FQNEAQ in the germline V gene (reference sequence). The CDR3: CASTPGTFYEQYF. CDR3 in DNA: TGTGCCAGCACCCCGGGGACATTTTACGAGCAGTACTTC.

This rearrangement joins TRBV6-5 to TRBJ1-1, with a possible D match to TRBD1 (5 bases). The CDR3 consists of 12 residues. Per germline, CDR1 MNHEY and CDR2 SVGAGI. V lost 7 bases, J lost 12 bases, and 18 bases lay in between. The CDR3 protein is CASTGAGVLTFF. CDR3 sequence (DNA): TGTGCCAGCACCGGGGCGGGGGTGTTAACTTTCTTT.

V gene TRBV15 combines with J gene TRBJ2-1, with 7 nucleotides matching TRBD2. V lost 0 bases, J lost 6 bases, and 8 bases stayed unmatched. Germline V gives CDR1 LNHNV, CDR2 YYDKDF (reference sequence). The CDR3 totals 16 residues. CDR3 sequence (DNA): TGTGCCACCAGCAGAGACCCGGGACTACCGGTCAATGAGCAGTTCTTC. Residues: CATSRDPGLPVNEQFF.

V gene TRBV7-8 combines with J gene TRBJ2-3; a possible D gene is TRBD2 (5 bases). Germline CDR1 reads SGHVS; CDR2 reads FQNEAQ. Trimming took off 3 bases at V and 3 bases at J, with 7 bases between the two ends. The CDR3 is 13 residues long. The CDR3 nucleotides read TGTGCCAGCAGCTTTCGGGGAACAGATACGCAGTATTTT. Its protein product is CASSFRGTDTQYF.

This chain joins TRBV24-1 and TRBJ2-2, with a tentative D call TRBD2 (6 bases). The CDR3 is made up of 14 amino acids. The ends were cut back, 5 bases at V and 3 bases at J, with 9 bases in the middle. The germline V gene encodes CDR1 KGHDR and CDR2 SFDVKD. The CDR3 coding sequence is TGTGCCACCAGTGGAGCGGGTTACACCGGGGAGCTGTTTTTT. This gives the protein CATSGAGYTGELFF.

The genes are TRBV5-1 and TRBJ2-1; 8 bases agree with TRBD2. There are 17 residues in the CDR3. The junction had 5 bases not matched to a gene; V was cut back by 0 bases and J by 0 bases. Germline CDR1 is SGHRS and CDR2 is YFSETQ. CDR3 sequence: CASSLGTGGPSYNEQFF. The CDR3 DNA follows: TGCGCCAGCAGCTTGGGCACGGGGGGGCCCTCCTACAATGAGCAGTTCTTC.

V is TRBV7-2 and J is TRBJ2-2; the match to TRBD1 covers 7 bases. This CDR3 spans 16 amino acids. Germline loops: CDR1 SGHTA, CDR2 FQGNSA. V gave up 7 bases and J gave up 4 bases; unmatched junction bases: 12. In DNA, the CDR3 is TGTGCCAGCACCTTCGCAGGGGGTATAGGCACCGGGGAGCTGTTTTTT. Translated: CASTFAGGIGTGELFF.

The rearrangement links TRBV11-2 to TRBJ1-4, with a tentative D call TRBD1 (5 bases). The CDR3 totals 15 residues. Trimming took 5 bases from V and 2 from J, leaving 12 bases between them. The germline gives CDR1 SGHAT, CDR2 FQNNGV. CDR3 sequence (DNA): TGTGCCAGCAGCCGGCCGGGGGGGACTAATGAAAAACTGTTTTTT. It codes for CASSRPGGTNEKLFF.

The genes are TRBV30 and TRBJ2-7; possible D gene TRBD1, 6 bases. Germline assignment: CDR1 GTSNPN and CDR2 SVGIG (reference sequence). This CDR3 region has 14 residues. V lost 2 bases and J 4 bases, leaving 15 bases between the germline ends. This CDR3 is CAWSPQTGFYEQYF. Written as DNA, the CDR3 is TGTGCCTGGAGTCCTCAGACAGGATTTTACGAGCAGTACTTC.

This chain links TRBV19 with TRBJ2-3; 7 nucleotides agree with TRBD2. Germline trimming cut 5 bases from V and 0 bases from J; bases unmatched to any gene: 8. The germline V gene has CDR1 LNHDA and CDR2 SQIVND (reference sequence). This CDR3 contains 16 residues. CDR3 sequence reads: CASSPFAGVSTDTQYF. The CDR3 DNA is TGTGCCAGTAGTCCCTTCGCGGGGGTCAGCACAGATACGCAGTATTTT.

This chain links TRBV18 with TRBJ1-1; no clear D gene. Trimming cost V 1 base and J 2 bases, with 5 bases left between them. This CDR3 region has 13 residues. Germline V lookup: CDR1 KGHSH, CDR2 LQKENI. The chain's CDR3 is CASSPRDNTEAFF. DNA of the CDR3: TGTGCCAGCTCACCACGCGATAACACTGAAGCTTTCTTT.

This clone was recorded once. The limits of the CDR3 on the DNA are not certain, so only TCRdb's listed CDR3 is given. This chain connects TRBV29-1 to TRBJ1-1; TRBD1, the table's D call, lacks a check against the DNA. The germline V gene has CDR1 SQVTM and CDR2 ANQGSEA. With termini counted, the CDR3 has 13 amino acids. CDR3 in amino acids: CSVEFGGGTRVIF.

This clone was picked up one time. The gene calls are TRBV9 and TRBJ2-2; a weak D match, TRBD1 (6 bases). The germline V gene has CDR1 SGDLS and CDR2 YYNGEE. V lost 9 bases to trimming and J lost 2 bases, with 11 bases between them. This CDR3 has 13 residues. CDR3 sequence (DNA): TGTGCCACCCAAGGGACAAACACCGGGGAGCTGTTTTTT. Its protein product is CATQGTNTGELFF.

Here the CDR3 DNA reads TGTGCCAGTAGTCCCCCCGGGTACTTAGGCAGCAATCAGCCCCAGCATTTT. Protein: CASSPPGYLGSNQPQHF. V usage is TRBV19 and J usage is TRBJ1-5; D ambiguous. Trimming shortened V by 5 bases and J by 1 base, and 18 bases separated the two germline ends. Germline CDR1 reads LNHDA; CDR2 reads SQIVND (reference sequence). The CDR3 runs to 17 residues.